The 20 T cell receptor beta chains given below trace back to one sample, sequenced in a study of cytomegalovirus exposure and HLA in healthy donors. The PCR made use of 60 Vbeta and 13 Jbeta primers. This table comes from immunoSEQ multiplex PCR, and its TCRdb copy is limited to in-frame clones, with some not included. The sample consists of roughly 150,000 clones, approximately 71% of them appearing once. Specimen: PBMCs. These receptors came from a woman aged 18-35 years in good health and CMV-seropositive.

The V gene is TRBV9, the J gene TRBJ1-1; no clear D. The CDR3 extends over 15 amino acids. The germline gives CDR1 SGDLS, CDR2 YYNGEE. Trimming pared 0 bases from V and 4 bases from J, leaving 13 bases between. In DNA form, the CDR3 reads TGTGCCAGCAGCGTAGAGGCAGGATTAAGCACTGAAGCTTTCTTT. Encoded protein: CASSVEAGLSTEAFF.

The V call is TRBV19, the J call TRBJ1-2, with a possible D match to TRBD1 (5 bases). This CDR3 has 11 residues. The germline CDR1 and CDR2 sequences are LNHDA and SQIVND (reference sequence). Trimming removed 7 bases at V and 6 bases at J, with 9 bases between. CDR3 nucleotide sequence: TGTGCCAGTAACCAGGGTCATGGCTACACCTTC. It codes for CASNQGHGYTF.

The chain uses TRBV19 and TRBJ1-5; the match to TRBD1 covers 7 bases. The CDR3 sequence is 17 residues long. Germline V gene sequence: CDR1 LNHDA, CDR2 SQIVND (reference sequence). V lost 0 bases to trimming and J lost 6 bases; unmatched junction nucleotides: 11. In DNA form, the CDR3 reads TGTGCCAGTAGTATAGACGGCGGGACAGCCAGAATTCAGCCCCAGCATTTT. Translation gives CASSIDGGTARIQPQHF.

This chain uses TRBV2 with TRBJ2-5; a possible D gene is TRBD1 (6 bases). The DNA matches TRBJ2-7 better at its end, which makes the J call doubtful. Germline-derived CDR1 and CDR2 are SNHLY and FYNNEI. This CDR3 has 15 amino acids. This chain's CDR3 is CASSEDRDRTFEQYF. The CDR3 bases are TGTGCCAGCAGTGAAGATAGAGACAGGACCTTCGAGCAGTACTTC.

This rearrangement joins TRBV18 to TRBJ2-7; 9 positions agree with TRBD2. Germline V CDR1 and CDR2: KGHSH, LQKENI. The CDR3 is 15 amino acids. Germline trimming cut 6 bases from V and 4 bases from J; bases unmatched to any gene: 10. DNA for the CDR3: TGTGCCAGCTCCCCCGGAGCGGGGGGAGGGTACGAGCAGTACTTC. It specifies CASSPGAGGGYEQYF.

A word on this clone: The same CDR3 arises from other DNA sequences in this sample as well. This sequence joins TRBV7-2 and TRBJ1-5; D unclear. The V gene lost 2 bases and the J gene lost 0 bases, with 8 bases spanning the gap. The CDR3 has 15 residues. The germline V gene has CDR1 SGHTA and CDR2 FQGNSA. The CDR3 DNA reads TGTGCCAGCAGCTTATTACGGGATAGCAATCAGCCCCAGCATTTT. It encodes CASSLLRDSNQPQHF.

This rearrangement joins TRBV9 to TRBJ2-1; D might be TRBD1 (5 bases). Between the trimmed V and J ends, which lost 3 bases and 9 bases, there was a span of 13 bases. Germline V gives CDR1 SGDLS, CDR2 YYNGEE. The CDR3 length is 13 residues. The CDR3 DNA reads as TGTGCCAGCAGCGAGGGGTCTCCCCTTGAGCAGTTCTTC. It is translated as CASSEGSPLEQFF.

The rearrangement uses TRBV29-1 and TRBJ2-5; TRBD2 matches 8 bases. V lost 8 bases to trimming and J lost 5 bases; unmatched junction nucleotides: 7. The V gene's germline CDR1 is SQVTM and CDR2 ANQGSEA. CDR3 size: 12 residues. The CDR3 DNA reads TGCAGCTCCGCGGGAGGCGGGGAGACCCAGTACTTC. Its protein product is CSSAGGGETQYF.

This chain's CDR3 is CASSPGQGAYTEAFF. Written as DNA, the CDR3 is TGTGCCAGCAGCCCGGGACAGGGGGCTTACACTGAAGCTTTCTTT. This chain uses TRBV7-9 with TRBJ1-1; 12 bases line up with TRBD1. The CDR3 is 15 residues long. V gave up 5 bases and J gave up 3 bases; unmatched junction bases: 4. CDR1 is SEHNR, CDR2 FQNEAQ, per germline (reference sequence). The full variable domain, its missing parts supplied by reference TRBV7-9 and TRBJ1-1, is DTGVSQNPRHKITKRGQNVTFRCDPISEHNRLYWYRQTLGQGPEFLTYFQNEAQLEKSRLLSDRFSAERPKGSFSTLEIQRTEQGDSAMYLCASSPGQGAYTEAFFGQGTRLTVV.

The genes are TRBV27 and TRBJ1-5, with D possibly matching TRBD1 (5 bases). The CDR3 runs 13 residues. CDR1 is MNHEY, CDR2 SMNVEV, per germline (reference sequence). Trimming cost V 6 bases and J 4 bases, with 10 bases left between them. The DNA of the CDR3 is TGTGCCAGCAGGGGAGGGACTAATCAGCCCCAGCATTTT. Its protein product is CASRGGTNQPQHF.

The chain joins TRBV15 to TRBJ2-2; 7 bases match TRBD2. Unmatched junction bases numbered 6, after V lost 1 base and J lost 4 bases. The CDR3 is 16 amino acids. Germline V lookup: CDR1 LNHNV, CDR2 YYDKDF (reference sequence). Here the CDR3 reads CATSRVRGGSTGELFF. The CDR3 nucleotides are TGTGCCACCAGCAGAGTGCGGGGAGGGAGCACCGGGGAGCTGTTTTTT.

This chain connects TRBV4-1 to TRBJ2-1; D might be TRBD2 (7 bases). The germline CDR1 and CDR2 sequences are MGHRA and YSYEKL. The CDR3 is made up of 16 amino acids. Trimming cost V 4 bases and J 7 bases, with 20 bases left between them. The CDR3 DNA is TGCGCCAGCAGCCCCGATGGGGGCGGGGGATGGAATGAGCAGTTCTTC. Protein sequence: CASSPDGGGGWNEQFF.

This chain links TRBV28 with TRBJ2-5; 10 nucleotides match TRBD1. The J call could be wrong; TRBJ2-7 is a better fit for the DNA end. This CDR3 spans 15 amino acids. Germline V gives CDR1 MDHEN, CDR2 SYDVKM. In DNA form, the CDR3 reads TGTGCCAGCAGTTCAATGGGACAGGGGATCTACGAGCAGTACTTC. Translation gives CASSSMGQGIYEQYF.

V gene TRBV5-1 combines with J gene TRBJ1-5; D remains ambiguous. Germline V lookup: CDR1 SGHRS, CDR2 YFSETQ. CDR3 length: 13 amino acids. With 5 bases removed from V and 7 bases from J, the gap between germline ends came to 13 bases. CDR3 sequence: CASRTGENQPQHF. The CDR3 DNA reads TGCGCCAGCAGAACCGGAGAGAACCAGCCCCAGCATTTT.

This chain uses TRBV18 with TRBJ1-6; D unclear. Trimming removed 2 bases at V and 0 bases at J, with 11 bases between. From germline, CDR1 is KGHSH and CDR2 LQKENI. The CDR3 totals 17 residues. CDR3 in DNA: TGTGCCAGCTCACCAATCGGTCCAAGCTCCTATAATTCACCCCTCCACTTT. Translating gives CASSPIGPSSYNSPLHF.

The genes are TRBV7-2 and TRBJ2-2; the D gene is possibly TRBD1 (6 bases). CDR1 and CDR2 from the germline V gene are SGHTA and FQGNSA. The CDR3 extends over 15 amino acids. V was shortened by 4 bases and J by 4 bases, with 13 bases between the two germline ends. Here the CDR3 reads CASSSQQGSTGELFF. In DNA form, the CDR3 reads TGTGCCAGCAGCTCCCAGCAGGGGAGCACCGGGGAGCTGTTTTTT.

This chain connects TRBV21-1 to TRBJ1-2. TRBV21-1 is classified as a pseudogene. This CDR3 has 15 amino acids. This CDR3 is CASSNVDFGGRGYTF. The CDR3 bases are TGTGCCAGCAGCAATGTAGATTTCGGGGGGCGCGGCTACACCTTC.

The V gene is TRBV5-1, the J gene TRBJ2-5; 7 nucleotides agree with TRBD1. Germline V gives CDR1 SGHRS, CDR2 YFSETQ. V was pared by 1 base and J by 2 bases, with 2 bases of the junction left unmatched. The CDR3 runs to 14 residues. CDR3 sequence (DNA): TGCGCCAGCAGCTTGACAGGGGCGCAAGAGACCCAGTACTTC. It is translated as CASSLTGAQETQYF.

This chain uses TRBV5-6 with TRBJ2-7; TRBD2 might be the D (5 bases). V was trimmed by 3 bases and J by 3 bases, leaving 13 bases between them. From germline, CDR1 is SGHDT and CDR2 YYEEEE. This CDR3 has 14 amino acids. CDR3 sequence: CASSYELVGYEQYF. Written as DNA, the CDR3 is TGTGCCAGCAGCTACGAACTAGTAGGCTACGAGCAGTACTTC.

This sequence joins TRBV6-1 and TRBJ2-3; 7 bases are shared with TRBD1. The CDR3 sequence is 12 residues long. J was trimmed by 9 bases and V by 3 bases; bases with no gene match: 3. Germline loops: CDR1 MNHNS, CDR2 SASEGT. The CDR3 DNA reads TGTGCCAGCAGTGATAGAGGGGGCACGCAGTATTTT. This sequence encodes CASSDRGGTQYF.